Listed here are 8 T cell receptor beta chains from one sample, sequenced in a study of control samples from healthy donors and cancer patients. Some clones are missing from TCRdb's copy, which holds only in-frame ones; the method was immunoSEQ multiplex PCR. Of about 150,000 clones listed, about nine tenths are singletons. The source material was blood. The receptor source for this set is a man aged 25 to 40 in good health.

The chain uses TRBV6-5 and TRBJ2-1; D ambiguous. This CDR3 comprises 14 residues. V dropped 7 bases and J dropped 8 bases, with 18 bases sitting between them. CDR1 is MNHEY and CDR2 is SVGAGI in the germline V gene. The CDR3 reads CASNDGIERDEQFF. CDR3 coding DNA: TGTGCCAGCAACGATGGGATCGAACGGGATGAGCAGTTCTTC.

This clone was seen a handful of times. V is TRBV11-2 and J is TRBJ2-1, with 7 bases identical to TRBD2. Germline V lookup: CDR1 SGHAT, CDR2 FQNNGV. The J segment lost 6 bases and the V segment lost 3 bases, leaving 2 bases of the junction unmatched. The CDR3 extends over 13 amino acids. The CDR3, as DNA: TGTGCCAGCAGCTTTTCGGGGGGCAATGAGCAGTTCTTC. Amino acid sequence: CASSFSGGNEQFF.

The chain employs TRBV23-1 and TRBJ1-2, with D possibly being TRBD1 (5 bases). TRBV23-1 falls under the ORF class, with uncertain function. The CDR3 loop spans 16 amino acids. The ends were cut back, 0 bases at V and 5 bases at J, with 16 bases in the middle. The CDR3 here is CASSQSVSGSFYGYTF. The CDR3 DNA follows: TGCGCCAGCAGTCAATCGGTTTCAGGGTCCTTTTATGGCTACACCTTC.

The chain links TRBV25-1 to TRBJ2-3; TRBD2 aligns across 11 bases. CDR3 length: 14 residues. The junction had 0 bases not matched to a gene; V was cut back by 6 bases and J by 1 base. The germline gives CDR1 MGHDK, CDR2 SYGVNS. CDR3 in amino acids: CASRLAGGTDTQYF. CDR3 DNA sequence: TGTGCCAGCAGACTAGCGGGGGGCACAGATACGCAGTATTTT.

The chain combines TRBV3-1 (or the pseudogene TRBV3-2) with TRBJ2-5; 9 bases are a match to TRBD1. Germline V gene data show CDR1 as LGHDT and CDR2 as YNNKEL (reference sequence). CDR3 length: 15 amino acids. V was pared by 3 bases and J by 6 bases, with 8 bases of the junction left unmatched. The CDR3 here is CASSQGTGRGKTQYF. DNA of the CDR3: TGTGCCAGCAGCCAGGGGACAGGGAGGGGGAAGACCCAGTACTTC.

The CDR3 DNA follows: TGTGCCAGTAGTATAGGAGGTGACGGCAATCAGCCCCAGCATTTT. This sequence encodes CASSIGGDGNQPQHF. This sequence joins TRBV19 and TRBJ1-5; D is unclear. The CDR3 sequence is 15 residues long. The V gene lost 1 base and the J gene lost 2 bases, with 9 bases spanning the gap. Germline CDR1 is LNHDA and CDR2 is SQIVND (reference sequence).

This chain connects TRBV6-5 to TRBJ2-2; no clear D. Germline CDR1 MNHEY, CDR2 SVGAGI. The CDR3 spans 16 residues. The V end was cut by 0 bases, the J end by 5 bases, with 13 bases between. CDR3 region: CASSYSGWTPTGELFF. In nucleotides, the CDR3 is TGTGCCAGCAGTTACTCGGGTTGGACGCCGACCGGGGAGCTGTTTTTT.

This clone has only one observation. The chain recombines TRBV4-3 with TRBJ1-5; no clear D gene. The CDR3 covers 13 residues. The germline CDR1 and CDR2 sequences are LGHNA and YSLEER. V lost 6 bases and J 6 bases, leaving 12 bases between the germline ends. CDR3 residues: CASSPSGSQPQHF. DNA of the CDR3: TGCGCCAGCAGTCCGAGTGGGAGTCAGCCCCAGCATTTT.